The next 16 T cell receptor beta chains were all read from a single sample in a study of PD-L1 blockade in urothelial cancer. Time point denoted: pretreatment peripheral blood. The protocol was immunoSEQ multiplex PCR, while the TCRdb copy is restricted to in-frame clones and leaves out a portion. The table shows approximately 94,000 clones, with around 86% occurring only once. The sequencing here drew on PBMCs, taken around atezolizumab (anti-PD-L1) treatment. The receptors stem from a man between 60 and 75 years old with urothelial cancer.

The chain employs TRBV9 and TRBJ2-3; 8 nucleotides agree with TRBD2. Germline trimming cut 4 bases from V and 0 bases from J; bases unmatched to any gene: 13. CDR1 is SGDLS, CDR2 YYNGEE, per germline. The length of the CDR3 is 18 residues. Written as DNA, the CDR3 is TGTGCCAGCAGCAGCCGGGGGTCTAGCGGGTATAGCACAGATACGCAGTATTTT. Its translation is CASSSRGSSGYSTDTQYF.

CDR3 region: CSASYADEQYF. The CDR3 nucleotides read TGCAGTGCTAGCTATGCGGACGAGCAGTACTTC. The J gene is TRBJ2-7, the V gene TRBV20-1; no reliable D call. V lost 3 bases, J lost 5 bases, and 8 bases lay in between. The CDR3 runs 11 residues. Germline V CDR1 and CDR2: DFQATT, SNEGSKA (reference sequence).

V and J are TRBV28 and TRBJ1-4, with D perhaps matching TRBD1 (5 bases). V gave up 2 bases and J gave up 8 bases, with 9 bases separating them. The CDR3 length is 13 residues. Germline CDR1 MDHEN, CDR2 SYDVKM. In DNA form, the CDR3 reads TGTGCCAGCAGTTTACAGGGTTGGGAAAAACTGTTTTTT. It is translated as CASSLQGWEKLFF.

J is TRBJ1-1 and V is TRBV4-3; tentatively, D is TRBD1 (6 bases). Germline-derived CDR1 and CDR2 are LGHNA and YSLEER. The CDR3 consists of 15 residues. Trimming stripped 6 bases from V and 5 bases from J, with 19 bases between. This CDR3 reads CASSLFAGGRTEAFF. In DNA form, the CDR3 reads TGCGCCAGCAGTTTATTCGCGGGGGGCCGGACTGAAGCTTTCTTT.

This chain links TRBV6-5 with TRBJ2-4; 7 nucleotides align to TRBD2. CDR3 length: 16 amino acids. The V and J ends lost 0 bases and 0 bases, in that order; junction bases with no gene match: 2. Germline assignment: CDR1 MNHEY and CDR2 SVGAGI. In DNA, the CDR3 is TGTGCCAGCAGTTACTCGCCTAGCGGAGCCAAAAACATTCAGTACTTC. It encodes CASSYSPSGAKNIQYF.

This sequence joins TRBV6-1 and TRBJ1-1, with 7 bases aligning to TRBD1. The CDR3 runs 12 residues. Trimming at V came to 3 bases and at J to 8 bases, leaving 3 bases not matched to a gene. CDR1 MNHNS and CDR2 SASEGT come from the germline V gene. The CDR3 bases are TGTGCCAGCAGTGACCGGGACAGAGAAGCTTTCTTT. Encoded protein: CASSDRDREAFF.

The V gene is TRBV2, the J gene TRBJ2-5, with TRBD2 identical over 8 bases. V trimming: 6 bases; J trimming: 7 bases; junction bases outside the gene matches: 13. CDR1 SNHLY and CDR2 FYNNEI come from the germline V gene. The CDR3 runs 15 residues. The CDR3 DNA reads TGTGCCAGCAGCCGACTGACTAGCGTTGAAGGGACCCAGTACTTC. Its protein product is CASSRLTSVEGTQYF.

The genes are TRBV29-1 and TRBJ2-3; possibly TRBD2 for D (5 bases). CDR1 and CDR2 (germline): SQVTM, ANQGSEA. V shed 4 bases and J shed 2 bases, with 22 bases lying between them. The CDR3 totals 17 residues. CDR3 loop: CSVAETNPFRPTDTQYF. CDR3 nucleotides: TGCAGCGTTGCGGAGACTAATCCCTTCCGTCCCACAGATACGCAGTATTTT.

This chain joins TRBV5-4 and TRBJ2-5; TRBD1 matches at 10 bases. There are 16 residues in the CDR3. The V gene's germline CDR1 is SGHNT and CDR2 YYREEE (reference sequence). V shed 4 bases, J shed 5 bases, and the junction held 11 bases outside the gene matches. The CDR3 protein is CASSARDRGLGETQYF. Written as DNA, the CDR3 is TGTGCCAGCAGCGCCCGGGACAGGGGATTGGGGGAGACCCAGTACTTC.

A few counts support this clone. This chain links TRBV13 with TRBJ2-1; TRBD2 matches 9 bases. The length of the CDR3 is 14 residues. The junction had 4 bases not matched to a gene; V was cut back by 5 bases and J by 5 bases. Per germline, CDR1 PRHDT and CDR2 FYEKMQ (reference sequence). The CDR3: CASSPTSGHNEQFF. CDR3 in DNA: TGTGCCAGCAGCCCCACTAGCGGGCACAATGAGCAGTTCTTC.

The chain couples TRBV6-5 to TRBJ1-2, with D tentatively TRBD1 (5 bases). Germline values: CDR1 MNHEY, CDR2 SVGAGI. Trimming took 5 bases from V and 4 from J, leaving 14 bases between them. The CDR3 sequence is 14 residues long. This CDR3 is CASSPPSGGYGYTF. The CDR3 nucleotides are TGTGCCAGCAGTCCTCCCTCGGGGGGCTATGGCTACACCTTC.

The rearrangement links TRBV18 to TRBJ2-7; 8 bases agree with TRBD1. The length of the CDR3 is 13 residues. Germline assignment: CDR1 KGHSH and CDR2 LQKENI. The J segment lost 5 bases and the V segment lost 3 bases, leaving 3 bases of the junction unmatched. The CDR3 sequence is CASSPTGGNEQYF. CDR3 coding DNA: TGTGCCAGCTCACCCACAGGGGGAAACGAGCAGTACTTC.

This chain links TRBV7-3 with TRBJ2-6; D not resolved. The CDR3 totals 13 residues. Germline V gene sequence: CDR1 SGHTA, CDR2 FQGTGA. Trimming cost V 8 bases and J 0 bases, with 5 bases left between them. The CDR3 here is CASGISGANVLTF. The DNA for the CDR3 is TGTGCCAGCGGCATCTCTGGGGCCAACGTCCTGACTTTC.

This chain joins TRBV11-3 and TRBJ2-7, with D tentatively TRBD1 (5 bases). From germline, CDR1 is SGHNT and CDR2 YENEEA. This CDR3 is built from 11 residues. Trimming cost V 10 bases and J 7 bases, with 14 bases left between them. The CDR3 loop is CATQDQGEQYF. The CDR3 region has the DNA TGTGCCACCCAGGACCAGGGAGAGCAGTACTTC.

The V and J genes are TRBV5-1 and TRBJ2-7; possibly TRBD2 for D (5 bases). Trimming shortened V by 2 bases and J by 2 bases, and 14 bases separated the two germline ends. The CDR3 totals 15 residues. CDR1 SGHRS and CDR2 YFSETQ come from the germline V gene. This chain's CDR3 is CASSFRAEEPYEQYF. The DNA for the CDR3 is TGCGCCAGCAGCTTCCGAGCGGAGGAACCCTACGAGCAGTACTTC.

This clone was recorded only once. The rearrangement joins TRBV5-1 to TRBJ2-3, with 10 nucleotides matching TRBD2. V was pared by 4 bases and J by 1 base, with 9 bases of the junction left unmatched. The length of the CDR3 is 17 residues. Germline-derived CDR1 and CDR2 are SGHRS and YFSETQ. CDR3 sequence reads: CASSRALAGVGTDTQYF. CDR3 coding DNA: TGCGCCAGCAGCAGGGCGCTAGCGGGAGTAGGCACAGATACGCAGTATTTT.